The sequence of this T cell receptor (beta chain) was determined in a study of OX40 agonist ivuxolimab in advanced cancers. Study context: Ivuxolimab, which is an agonistic anti-OX40 (CD134) antibody, was administered to the patients. The mean age was roughly 60 years, ranging from about 23 to 85, with about 87% of participants male.

General observations from the study: Partial responders receiving 0.1-3.0 mg/kg showed among the lowest clonal expansion. By week 6 at 0.1 to 3.0 mg/kg, blood CD4+ and CD8+ T cells had expanded clonally.

Notes on this clone: Its antigen is not known.

Germline CDR1 is SGHTA and CDR2 is FQGNSA. This CDR3 contains 12 residues. The V end lost 4 bases, the J end lost 5 bases, and 8 bases lay between the germline ends. Generated by immunoSEQ multiplex PCR, the TCRdb table keeps only in-frame clones and is missing some. In the table there are 45,000 to 65,000 clones, 87% of which are singletons. This chain connects TRBV7-2 to TRBJ1-2, with D possibly TRBD1 on 5 matching bases. This receptor was obtained from an adult with an advanced solid tumor such as melanoma, head and neck, liver or kidney cancer. The starting material was CD4+ or CD8+ T cells sorted from blood, obtained in a trial of the OX40 agonist ivuxolimab. The CDR3 DNA sequence: TGTGCCAGCAGCTCCAAGGGGTATGGCTACACCTTC. It encodes CASSSKGYGYTF.